This entry lists 23 T cell receptor beta chains sequenced from one sample in a study of blood T cell repertoires in COVID-19. The method was immunoSEQ multiplex PCR; TCRdb's version includes in-frame clones alone and lacks a portion of them. The top ten clones hold more than 0.95% of a sample with 300,000 to 450,000 clones, around 90% of them seen once. Sequenced sample: PBMCs or T cells enriched from blood (not recorded which). The receptors were gathered from a woman between 18 and 29 years old who had recovered from COVID-19.

The chain uses TRBV25-1 and TRBJ1-2; 7 bases are a match to TRBD1. Looked up from germline, CDR1 is MGHDK and CDR2 is SYGVNS. The CDR3 covers 15 residues. After removal of 8 bases from V and 4 bases from J, the junction contained 13 bases not matched to a gene. The CDR3 bases are TGTGCCAGCTGTCCCCAGGGGGAAGGCAGCTATGGCTACACCTTC. Its translation: CASCPQGEGSYGYTF.

This clone appeared a few times. This rearrangement joins TRBV15 to TRBJ1-1, with D possibly being TRBD1 (5 bases). Germline CDR1 and CDR2: LNHNV and YYDKDF (reference sequence). Trimming removed 0 bases from V and 3 bases from J, with 14 bases in between. This CDR3 is 16 amino acids long. CDR3 bases: TGTGCCACCAGCAGAGATTCAGGGAAGGTGGACACTGAAGCTTTCTTT. Its protein product is CATSRDSGKVDTEAFF.

The chain links TRBV18 to TRBJ2-1; 7 positions agree with TRBD1. This CDR3 contains 14 residues. The V and J ends lost 3 bases and 8 bases, in that order; junction bases with no gene match: 7. CDR1 is KGHSH, CDR2 LQKENI, per germline. CDR3 sequence (DNA): TGTGCCAGCTCACCTACGACAGGGTTCGATGAGCAGTTCTTC. It specifies CASSPTTGFDEQFF.

The chain couples TRBV5-1 to TRBJ1-2, with TRBD1 identical over 7 bases. The V gene end was trimmed by 5 bases and the J gene end by 1 base; junction bases not matched to a gene: 2. CDR3 length: 13 amino acids. Per the germline V gene, CDR1 is SGHRS and CDR2 is YFSETQ. CDR3 amino acids: CASRGTVNYGYTF. The DNA of the CDR3 is TGCGCCAGCAGAGGGACAGTTAACTATGGCTACACCTTC.

The gene calls are TRBV18 and TRBJ2-7, with D perhaps matching TRBD2 (6 bases). V was clipped by 4 bases and J by 0 bases, with 16 bases between them. The V gene's germline CDR1 is KGHSH and CDR2 LQKENI. This CDR3 has 16 amino acids. CDR3 region: CASSLRDSPSSYEQYF. The DNA of the CDR3 is TGTGCCAGCTCACTCCGGGACTCCCCGAGCTCCTACGAGCAGTACTTC.

The rearrangement links TRBV6-2 or TRBV6-3 to TRBJ2-1; 9 bases match TRBD2. V lost 5 bases, J lost 2 bases, and 4 bases stayed unmatched. Germline assignment: CDR1 MNHEY and CDR2 SVGEGT. The CDR3 has 15 amino acids. CDR3 protein: CASSVGTSPYNEQFF. For the CDR3, the DNA is TGTGCCAGCAGTGTCGGGACTAGCCCCTACAATGAGCAGTTCTTC.

Details on this clone: The germline gene is not matched at one end of the junction; a read error may be the cause. The chain is built from TRBV9 and TRBJ1-4; tentative D call: TRBD1 (6 bases). Germline CDR1 is SGDLS and CDR2 is YYNGEE. This CDR3 is 18 amino acids long. The CDR3 region is CASSPVGTVGGAKEKLFF. DNA for the CDR3: TGTGCCAGCAGCCCAGTAGGCACCGTGGGGGGGGCTAAAGAAAAACTGTTTTTT.

J is TRBJ1-1 and V is TRBV5-3, with TRBD1 as a possible D gene (5 bases). TRBV5-3 is filed as an ORF, its function uncertain. Between the trimmed V and J ends, which lost 4 bases and 5 bases, there was a span of 15 bases. The CDR3 covers 14 residues. CDR3 region: CARSGPDSSTEAFF. CDR3 nucleotide sequence: TGTGCCAGAAGCGGACCCGACAGTTCGACTGAAGCTTTCTTT.

The chain combines TRBV7-2 with TRBJ2-2; 12 bases line up with TRBD2. There are 17 residues in the CDR3. In germline, CDR1 is SGHTA, CDR2 FQGNSA. The junction had 6 bases not matched to a gene; V was cut back by 2 bases and J by 5 bases. CDR3 bases: TGTGCCAGCAGCTTAACTAGCGGGGGGCCGTGGACCGGGGAGCTGTTTTTT. The encoded protein is CASSLTSGGPWTGELFF.

In its sample, this clone was seen a few times. The gene calls are TRBV9 and TRBJ1-1; 8 bases match TRBD1. Germline V gene data show CDR1 as SGDLS and CDR2 as YYNGEE. With 3 bases clipped from V and 4 bases from J, the junction kept 11 bases outside the gene matches. The CDR3 contains 16 residues. In DNA, the CDR3 is TGTGCCAGCAGCGGTAAGACAGGGGCCGGGAGCACTGAAGCTTTCTTT. Protein: CASSGKTGAGSTEAFF.

A single count supports this clone. The CDR3 is CSVGGTPTNEKLFF. The CDR3, as DNA: TGCAGCGTTGGGGGGACACCAACTAATGAAAAACTGTTTTTT. The rearrangement links TRBV29-1 to TRBJ1-4; a possible D gene is TRBD1 (6 bases). Germline CDR1 is SQVTM and CDR2 is ANQGSEA. The CDR3 contains 14 residues. V was cut by 4 bases and J by 0 bases, with 9 bases left in between.

The chain links TRBV2 to TRBJ2-1; 11 bases are a match to TRBD2. J lost 6 bases, V lost 8 bases, and 9 bases had no gene match. This CDR3 contains 15 residues. Germline assignment: CDR1 SNHLY and CDR2 FYNNEI. This CDR3 reads CASDLGLAGGNEQFF. CDR3 nucleotide sequence: TGTGCCAGCGATCTCGGACTAGCGGGCGGCAATGAGCAGTTCTTC.

This chain links TRBV7-8 with TRBJ1-5; D is unresolved. The CDR3 runs to 17 residues. The germline gives CDR1 SGHVS, CDR2 FQNEAQ. Trimming left V 4 bases short and J 2 bases short, with 18 bases between. This CDR3 reads CASSSSGIHRGNQPQHF. The CDR3 DNA follows: TGTGCCAGCAGCTCCTCGGGGATTCACCGGGGCAATCAGCCCCAGCATTTT.

Of note for this clone: Distinct nucleotide sequences in the sample also encode this CDR3. The rearrangement links TRBV28 to TRBJ1-2; tentative D call: TRBD1 (6 bases). Germline CDR1 is MDHEN and CDR2 is SYDVKM. The CDR3 is 14 amino acids. Trimming removed 1 base from V and 1 base from J, with 7 bases in between. The CDR3 loop is CASSLFRGNYGYTF. CDR3 sequence (DNA): TGTGCCAGCAGTTTATTCAGGGGTAACTATGGCTACACCTTC.

In this sample, this clone turned up a few times. The J gene is TRBJ2-7, the V gene TRBV19; 7 bases agree with TRBD1. V lost 4 bases to trimming and J lost 5 bases; unmatched junction nucleotides: 5. The CDR3 runs to 13 residues. Germline V gene sequence: CDR1 LNHDA, CDR2 SQIVND (reference sequence). CDR3 nucleotide sequence: TGTGCCAGTAGTAACAGGGGTTTCGACGAGCAGTACTTC. This encodes CASSNRGFDEQYF.

The chain employs TRBV21-1 and TRBJ1-5; the D call TRBD1 from the table was never checked on the DNA. TRBV21-1 is described as a pseudogene. This CDR3 spans 19 amino acids. This CDR3 reads CASSKGGTGVSRSNQPQHF. CDR3 in DNA: TGTGCCAGCAGCAAAGGGGGGACAGGGGTTTCTAGAAGCAATCAGCCCCAGCATTTT.

The genes are TRBV30 and TRBJ2-7; TRBD1 aligns across 9 bases. Per germline, CDR1 GTSNPN and CDR2 SVGIG (reference sequence). The CDR3 spans 15 residues. V shed 0 bases and J 4 bases; nucleotides not matched to a gene: 7. CDR3 nucleotide sequence: TGTGCCTGGAGTGTAAGACAGGGGGTTTTATACGAGCAGTACTTC. It translates to CAWSVRQGVLYEQYF.

The chain carries TRBV27 and TRBJ2-5; no firm D call. This CDR3 is built from 13 residues. With 2 bases removed from V and 0 bases from J, the gap between germline ends came to 4 bases. Germline CDR1 reads MNHEY; CDR2 reads SMNVEV (reference sequence). The CDR3 spells CASSLQYQETQYF. In DNA form, the CDR3 reads TGTGCCAGCAGTTTACAGTACCAAGAGACCCAGTACTTC.

This chain links TRBV11-2 with TRBJ1-6, with a tentative D call TRBD1 (6 bases). Per the germline V gene, CDR1 is SGHAT and CDR2 is FQNNGV. The CDR3 has 15 amino acids. V was shortened by 3 bases and J by 5 bases, with 11 bases between the two germline ends. The CDR3: CASSLDPGDNSPLHF. The DNA of the CDR3 is TGTGCCAGCAGCTTGGACCCAGGGGATAATTCACCCCTCCACTTT.

V gene TRBV6-5 combines with J gene TRBJ1-4, with 8 bases aligning to TRBD1. The CDR3 has 12 residues. The junction had 2 bases not matched to a gene; V was cut back by 7 bases and J by 7 bases. The germline gives CDR1 MNHEY, CDR2 SVGAGI. CDR3 residues: CASIGQGEKLFF. CDR3 bases: TGTGCCAGCATCGGACAGGGTGAAAAACTGTTTTTT.

The chain couples TRBV29-1 to TRBJ2-3; D might be TRBD2 (6 bases). The V and J ends lost 3 bases and 3 bases respectively, with 13 bases between them. The germline V gene has CDR1 SQVTM and CDR2 ANQGSEA. CDR3 length equals 14 residues. The CDR3 sequence: CSVDVGSVTDTQYF. CDR3 nucleotide sequence: TGCAGCGTTGATGTCGGGAGCGTTACAGATACGCAGTATTTT.

J is TRBJ1-2 and V is TRBV18; no clear D gene. The germline CDR1 and CDR2 sequences are KGHSH and LQKENI. Trimming removed 1 base from V and 10 bases from J, with 10 bases in between. This CDR3 is built from 12 residues. CDR3 nucleotide sequence: TGTGCCAGCTCACCACAACGGGAGGACTACACCTTC. This translates into CASSPQREDYTF.

This clone was counted between two and nine times. The gene calls are TRBV6-5 and TRBJ1-5; 8 bases agree with TRBD1. The CDR3 covers 14 residues. J was trimmed by 11 bases and V by 6 bases; bases with no gene match: 12. Germline values: CDR1 MNHEY, CDR2 SVGAGI. CDR3 protein: CASSARQGPGTQHF. CDR3 sequence (DNA): TGTGCCAGCAGCGCTAGACAGGGGCCGGGGACCCAGCATTTT.